The T cell receptor beta chain under discussion was sequenced for a study of T cell responses to AZD1222 COVID-19 vaccine listed by TCRdb under 2021. Concerning the study at large: AZD1222 recipients with second doses at about 4 weeks or about 12 weeks were pooled, because spike-specific TCR depth and breadth did not differ between schedules. TCR sequencing was performed for 233 trial participants, of whom roughly 200 were given two doses of AZD1222 and 26 were given two doses of MenACWY control vaccine. Trial participants were enrolled into age subgroups of 18-55, 56-69 and 70-plus years, which contained around 150, 29 and 61 TCR-sequenced participants, respectively. What the study reported, not specific to this receptor: Participants were mostly white British and included more females than males, and it was suggested by the authors that clonal diversity may have been underestimated. Spike-specific TCR breadth and depth rose significantly after two AZD1222 doses compared with day 0 and with MenACWY recipients. Conclusions about previously exposed vaccinees were limited because only six or seven AZD1222 recipients were SARS-CoV-2 seropositive at baseline. No day 14 peak-response samples were available, so repertoires were characterized only after the peak T cell response. In the small 56-69-year group, the increase in depth fell short of significance, most likely because of low power. Vaccine-associated CD4 TCRs spanned the whole spike protein, with dominant responses in regions 160-218 and 743-854. Reportedly, close to half of the unique spike-specific TCRs recognized epitopes lying outside the regions that are mutated in the B.1.351 and B.1.1.7 variants.

The CDR3 regions of human TCRbeta chains were analyzed by immunosequencing. The original pipeline was this. Repertoire TCRs were checked for matches against a reference library of SARS-CoV-2-specific TCRs that had been generated using the MIRA antigen-specificity platform. Breadth was defined as the fraction of unique TCRs that were SARS-CoV-2-associated, and depth was defined as the fraction of total T cells that were SARS-CoV-2-associated. Each spike-specific TCR was assigned to its reactive spike region and to a CD4 or CD8 class using the MIRA data. Log10-transformed breadth and depth values were compared by one-way ANOVA with Sidak's multiple comparisons tests. In TCRdb, the immuneACCESS table is reduced to in-frame sequences with V and J assigned. These tables do not hold every clone; where another copy was compared, an unresolved V gene accounts for under half, and the others remain unexplained. The D gene and trimming were derived from the DNA, and the V and J assignments and clone size from that table. The sample has 150,000 to 200,000 clones on record, 85% to 90% of them singletons. The ten biggest clones cover about 1.5% of the sample.

V is reduced by 7 bases and J by 1 base, leaving a spacing of 8 bases between them. There are 12 amino acids in the CDR3, from cysteine to phenylalanine inclusive. Only the CDR3 portion is preserved as DNA: 36 bases, with reading frame beginning at the first base. Sequences SNHLY (CDR1) and FYNNEI (CDR2) are obtained from the germline V gene. The meaning of the sample's time point label: baseline before first vaccination. Vaccinee samples were obtained from the UK trials COV001 and COV002, which included a single-blind randomized controlled phase 2/3 trial of AZD1222 (ChAdOx1 nCoV-19) in healthy adults. For TCRbeta chain sequencing, PBMC samples were collected from trial participants at day 0 and at day 28 after the second dose. Only one count was recorded for this clone. Its antigen is not yet known. No base qualities exist here, and no much larger clone lies one base off it.

Sequencing used peripheral blood, obtained on day 0 of AZD1222 vaccination. Recombination joined TRBV2 with TRBJ2-7, with the D gene not confidently named. The sequence came from an adult in good health. The DNA sequence reads TGTGCCAGCAAACGTTTGTCCTACGAGCAGTACTTC. It translates as CASKRLSYEQYF.